This T cell receptor (beta chain) is from a study of OX40 agonist ivuxolimab in advanced cancers. CDR3 length: 11 residues. The V end was cut by 4 bases, the J end by 5 bases, with 3 bases between. Germline assignment: CDR1 SNHLY and CDR2 FYNNEI. Produced via immunoSEQ multiplex PCR; TCRdb's table is partial and in-frame only. The data show fewer than 100,000 clones, under 90% seen once. This chain joins TRBV2 and TRBJ2-1, with unresolved D. This material consisted of CD4+ or CD8+ T cells sorted from blood, taken in a trial of the OX40 agonist ivuxolimab. This clonotype originated in an adult with an advanced solid tumor such as melanoma, head and neck, liver or kidney cancer. In DNA form, the CDR3 reads TGTGCCAGCAGTGGACACAATGAGCAGTTCTTC. It is translated as CASSGHNEQFF.